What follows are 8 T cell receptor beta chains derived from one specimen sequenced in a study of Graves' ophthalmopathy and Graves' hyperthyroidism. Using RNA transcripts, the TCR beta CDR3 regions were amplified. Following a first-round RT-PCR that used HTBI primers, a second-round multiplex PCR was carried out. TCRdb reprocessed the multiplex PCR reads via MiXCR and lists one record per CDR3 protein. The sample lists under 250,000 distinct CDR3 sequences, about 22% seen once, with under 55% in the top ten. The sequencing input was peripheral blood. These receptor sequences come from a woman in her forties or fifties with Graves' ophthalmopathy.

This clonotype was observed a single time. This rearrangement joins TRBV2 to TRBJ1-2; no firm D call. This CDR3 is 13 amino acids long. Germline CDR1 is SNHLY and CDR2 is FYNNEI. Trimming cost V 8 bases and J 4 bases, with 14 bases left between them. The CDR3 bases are TGTGCCAGCGCCGCTGGATTTGCCTATGGCTACACCTTC. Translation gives CASAAGFAYGYTF.

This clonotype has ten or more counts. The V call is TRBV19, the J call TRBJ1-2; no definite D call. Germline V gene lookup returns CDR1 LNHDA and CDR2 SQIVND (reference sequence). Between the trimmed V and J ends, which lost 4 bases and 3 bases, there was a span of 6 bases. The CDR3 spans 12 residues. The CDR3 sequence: CASSTSDYGYTF. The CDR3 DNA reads TGTGCCAGTAGTACGTCGGACTATGGCTACACCTTC. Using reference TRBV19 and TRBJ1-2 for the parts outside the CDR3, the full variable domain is DGGITQSPKYLFRKEGQNVTLSCEQNLNHDAMYWYRQDPGQGLRLIYYSQIVNDFQKGDIAEGYSVSREKKESFPLTVTSAQKNPTAFYLCASSTSDYGYTFGSGTRLTVV.

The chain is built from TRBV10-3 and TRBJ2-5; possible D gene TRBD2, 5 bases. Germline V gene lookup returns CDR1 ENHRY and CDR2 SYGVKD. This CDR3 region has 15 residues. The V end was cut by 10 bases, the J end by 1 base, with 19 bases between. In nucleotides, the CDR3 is TGTGCCACATCCAGCAGCGGAGCGGCCCAAGAGACCCAGTACTTC. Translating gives CATSSSGAAQETQYF.

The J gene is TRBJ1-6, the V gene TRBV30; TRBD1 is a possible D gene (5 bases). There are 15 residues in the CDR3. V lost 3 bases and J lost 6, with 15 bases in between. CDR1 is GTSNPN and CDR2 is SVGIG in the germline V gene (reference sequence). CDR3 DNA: TGTGCCTGGAGCCCCTCCGGGGGGAGTAATTCACCCCTCCACTTT. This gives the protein CAWSPSGGSNSPLHF.

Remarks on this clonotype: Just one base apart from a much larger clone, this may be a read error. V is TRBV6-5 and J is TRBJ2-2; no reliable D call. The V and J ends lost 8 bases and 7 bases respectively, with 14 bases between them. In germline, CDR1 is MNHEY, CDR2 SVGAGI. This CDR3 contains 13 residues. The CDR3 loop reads CASVMVKGGELFF. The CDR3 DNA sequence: TGTGCCAGCGTTATGGTGAAAGGCGGGGAGCTGTTTTTT.

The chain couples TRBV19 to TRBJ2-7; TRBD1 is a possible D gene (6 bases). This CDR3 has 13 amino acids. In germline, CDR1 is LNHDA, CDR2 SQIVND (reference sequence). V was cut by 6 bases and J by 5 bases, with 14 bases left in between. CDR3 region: CASRATGRDEQYF. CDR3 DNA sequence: TGTGCCAGTAGGGCGACAGGAAGAGACGAGCAGTACTTC.

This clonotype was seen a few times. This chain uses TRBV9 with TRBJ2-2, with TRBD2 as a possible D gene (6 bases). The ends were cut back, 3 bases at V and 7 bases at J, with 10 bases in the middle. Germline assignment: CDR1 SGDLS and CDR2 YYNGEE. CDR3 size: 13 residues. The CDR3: CASSGRGDGELFF. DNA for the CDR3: TGTGCCAGCAGCGGCCGCGGGGACGGGGAGCTGTTTTTT.

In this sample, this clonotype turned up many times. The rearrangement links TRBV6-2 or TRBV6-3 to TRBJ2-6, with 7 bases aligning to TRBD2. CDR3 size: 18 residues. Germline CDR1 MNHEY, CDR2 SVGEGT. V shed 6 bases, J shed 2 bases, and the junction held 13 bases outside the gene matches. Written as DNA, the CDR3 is TGTGCCAGCAGCAGTTTGTCCAGCGGGATTGCTGGGGCCAACGTCCTGACTTTC. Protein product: CASSSLSSGIAGANVLTF.